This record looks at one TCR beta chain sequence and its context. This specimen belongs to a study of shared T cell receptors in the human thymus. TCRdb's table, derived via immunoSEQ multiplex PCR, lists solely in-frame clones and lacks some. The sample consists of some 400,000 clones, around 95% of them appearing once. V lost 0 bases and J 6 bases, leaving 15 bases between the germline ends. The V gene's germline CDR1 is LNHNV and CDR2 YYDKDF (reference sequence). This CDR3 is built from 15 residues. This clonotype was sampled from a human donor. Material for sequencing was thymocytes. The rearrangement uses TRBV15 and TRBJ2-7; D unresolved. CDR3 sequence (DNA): TGTGCCACCAGCAGAGAGGTTCAAAGTAGGCGCGAGCAGTACTTC. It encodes CATSREVQSRREQYF.